This T cell receptor (beta chain) was recovered during a study of cytomegalovirus exposure and HLA in healthy donors. Overall study results and limits: There were a few CMV-associated chains whose specificity for CMV antigens was confirmed in vitro.

Concerning this clone: Its specificity is unknown.

The PCR made use of 60 Vbeta and 13 Jbeta primers. The protocol was immunoSEQ multiplex PCR, while the TCRdb copy is restricted to in-frame clones and leaves out a portion. Of 140,000 or so clones listed, roughly 76% are singletons. The germline V and J ends were trimmed by 1 base and 5 bases, with 5 bases remaining between them. Germline CDR1 LNHDA, CDR2 SQIVND (reference sequence). The CDR3 length is 12 residues. V gene TRBV19 combines with J gene TRBJ2-5; a possible D gene is TRBD2 (5 bases). Sequences were obtained from PBMCs. This clonotype originated in a female donor in good health and CMV-seronegative. The CDR3 region is CASSIGGETQYF. CDR3 in DNA: TGTGCCAGTAGTATAGGAGGGGAGACCCAGTACTTC.